Reported below is one TCR beta chain. Its antigen is still unknown. The identical CDR3 is also encoded by other nucleotide sequences in the sample. The sample belongs to a study of CD8+ T cells in alopecia areata. General observations from the study: Many expanded lesional clones persisted during tofacitinib (in both scalp and blood). Within the top 100, expanded CD8+ clones significantly decreased with tofacitinib, as did scalp clonality.

The treatment is: oral pan-JAK inhibitor, 5-10 mg twice daily. cDNA prepared by RNA extraction and subsequent reverse transcription served as the template for sequencing. Sequencing used immunoSEQ multiplex PCR; TCRdb keeps in-frame clones, though not all of them. This table holds approximately 280,000 clones, 58% found once. This TCR came from a human donor with alopecia areata. This specimen was CD4+ T cells sorted from blood, taken at week 24, from a patient treated with tofacitinib.

CDR3 sequence reads: CAWSGQGNQPQHF. As DNA, the CDR3 is TGTGCCTGGAGTGGACAGGGCAATCAGCCCCAGCATTTT. This chain connects TRBV30 to TRBJ1-5; D perhaps matches TRBD1 (6 bases). Trimming pared 1 base from V and 2 bases from J, leaving 6 bases between. The CDR3 is made up of 13 amino acids. CDR1 is GTSNPN, CDR2 SVGIG, per germline (reference sequence). Supplemented by reference TRBV30 and TRBJ1-5, the full variable domain reads SQTIHQWPATLVQPVGSPLSLECTVEGTSNPNLYWYRQAAGRGLQLLFYSVGIGQISSEVPQNLSASRPQDRQFILSSKKLLLSDSGFYLCAWSGQGNQPQHFGDGTRLSIL.